Sequencing of this TCR beta chain was carried out in a study of blood T cell repertoires in COVID-19. Study-level information: The origin of the acute and convalescent COVID-19 samples was the United States, Italy and Spain. Sample material is recorded as cDNA or gDNA derived from T cells, B-cell-depleted T cells, or PBMCs.

With 4 bases removed from V and 6 bases from J, the gap between germline ends came to 9 bases. The CDR3 runs 12 residues. Germline assignment: CDR1 SNHLY and CDR2 FYNNEI. Authors' analysis steps: Amplification from reference gene primers served as the basis for estimated nucleated cell counts. Sequencing was performed with immunoSEQ multiplex PCR; in TCRdb, only in-frame clones are kept and a portion is missing. The DNA was the basis for D and trimming; V, J and clone size are from that table. In the table there are about 150,000 clones, about 83% of which are singletons. The sample taken for sequencing was peripheral blood. The source is a woman in her 70s who had recovered from COVID-19. The V call is TRBV2, the J call TRBJ1-1, with a weak D call TRBD1 (5 bases). The CDR3 DNA follows: TGTGCCAGCAGTGTGGGGGAGGCTGAAGCTTTCTTT. Its translation: CASSVGEAEAFF.